The 6 T cell receptor beta chains in this list originate from one sample, sequenced in a study of glioma-infiltrating T cells. Amplification of TCR alpha and beta CDR3 regions from RNA used iRepertoire nested multiplex PCR. TCRdb used MiXCR to reprocess the multiplex PCR reads, holding one entry per CDR3 protein. This sample has more than 90,000 distinct CDR3 sequences, with 35% to 50% found just once. Sequenced sample: glioma tissue, nonneoplastic brain tissue, or PBMCs (not recorded which). These receptors came from a human donor with low-grade glioma or glioblastoma, undergoing nonglioma brain surgery, or in good health (not recorded which).

This sequence joins TRBV30 and TRBJ1-2; D unclear. The CDR3 runs 14 residues. The germline CDR1 and CDR2 sequences are GTSNPN and SVGIG (reference sequence). Deletions cut 0 bases from V and 8 bases from J, with 16 bases between. The CDR3 sequence is CAWSVPAQIRGYTF. Written as DNA, the CDR3 is TGTGCCTGGAGTGTACCCGCCCAAATCAGGGGCTACACCTTC.

With respect to this clonotype: Possible read error: a much larger clone is one base away. V and J are TRBV10-3 and TRBJ1-3; TRBD1 aligns across 8 bases. The CDR3 extends over 15 amino acids. Per germline, CDR1 ENHRY and CDR2 SYGVKD. The CDR3 DNA reads TGTACCATCAGTGACCGGACAGGGTTAGGAAACACCATATATTTT. This translates into CTISDRTGLGNTIYF.

This clonotype occurred many times. The chain uses TRBV6-1 and TRBJ2-3; the D gene is possibly TRBD1 (5 bases). Germline CDR1 MNHNS, CDR2 SASEGT. The V gene lost 4 bases and the J gene lost 1 base, with 12 bases spanning the gap. The CDR3 length is 15 residues. The CDR3 region has the DNA TGTGCCAGCAGTGCACAGGAAAGGGGCACAGATACGCAGTATTTT. Translating gives CASSAQERGTDTQYF.

There are many counts of this clonotype. V and J are TRBV10-2 and TRBJ2-5, with TRBD1 matching over 11 bases. V lost 6 bases, J lost 5 bases, and 5 bases stayed unmatched. The germline V gene encodes CDR1 WSHSY and CDR2 SAAADI. This CDR3 comprises 14 residues. CDR3 DNA sequence: TGCGCCAGCAGACCGGGACAGGGGGTGGAGACCCAGTACTTC. It codes for CASRPGQGVETQYF.

The chain links TRBV4-1 to TRBJ1-2; 8 bases are a match to TRBD1. This CDR3 comprises 16 residues. The germline V gene encodes CDR1 MGHRA and CDR2 YSYEKL. Trimming removed 1 base from V and 4 bases from J; junction bases left unmatched: 8. The CDR3 coding sequence is TGCGCCAGCAGCCAAGGATTAAGACAGGGGATCTATGGCTACACCTTC. This encodes CASSQGLRQGIYGYTF.

This clonotype appeared many times. The chain carries TRBV7-2 and TRBJ1-6; D may be TRBD1 (5 bases). Trimming took 1 base from V and 4 from J, leaving 8 bases between them. Germline loops: CDR1 SGHTA, CDR2 FQGNSA. CDR3 length: 15 residues. CDR3 sequence reads: CASSLGQGYNSPLHF. DNA for the CDR3: TGTGCCAGCAGCTTAGGTCAGGGATATAATTCACCCCTCCACTTT.